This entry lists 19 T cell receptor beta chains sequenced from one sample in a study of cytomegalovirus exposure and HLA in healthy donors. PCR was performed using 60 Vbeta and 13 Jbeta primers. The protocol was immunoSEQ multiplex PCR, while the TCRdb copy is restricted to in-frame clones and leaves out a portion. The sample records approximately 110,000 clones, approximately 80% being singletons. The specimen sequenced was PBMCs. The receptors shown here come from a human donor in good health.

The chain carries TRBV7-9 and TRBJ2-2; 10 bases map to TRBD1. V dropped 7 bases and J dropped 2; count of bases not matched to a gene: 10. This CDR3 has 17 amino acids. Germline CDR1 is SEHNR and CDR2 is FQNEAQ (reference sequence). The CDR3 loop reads CASTPRGDRGNTGELFF. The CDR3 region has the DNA TGTGCCAGCACACCGAGAGGGGACAGGGGTAACACCGGGGAGCTGTTTTTT.

In DNA, the CDR3 is TGCGCCAGCAGTCAATTTCCGGGAGATAGCAATCAGCCCCAGCATTTT. Amino acids: CASSQFPGDSNQPQHF. V gene TRBV23-1 combines with J gene TRBJ1-5; D gene uncertain. TRBV23-1 has ORF status, its function being uncertain. V shed 1 base and J shed 0 bases, with 10 bases lying between them. The length of the CDR3 is 16 residues.

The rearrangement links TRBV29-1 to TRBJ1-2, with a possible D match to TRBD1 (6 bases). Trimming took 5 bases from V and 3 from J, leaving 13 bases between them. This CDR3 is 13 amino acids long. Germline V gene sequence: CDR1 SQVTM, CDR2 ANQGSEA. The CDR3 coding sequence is TGCAGCGTTAAAAACAGGGTACACTATGGCTACACCTTC. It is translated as CSVKNRVHYGYTF.

The CDR3 region has the DNA TGTGCCAGCAGCGTGAGTGTGGGCGAGAACACTGAAGCTTTCTTT. Encoded protein: CASSVSVGENTEAFF. The chain recombines TRBV5-4 with TRBJ1-1; D not resolved. This CDR3 comprises 15 residues. The germline CDR1 and CDR2 sequences are SGHNT and YYREEE (reference sequence). V was shortened by 4 bases and J by 1 base, with 14 bases between the two germline ends.

CDR3 sequence: CASSMGAGSYNEQFF. CDR3 coding DNA: TGTGCCAGTAGTATGGGGGCAGGGTCCTACAATGAGCAGTTCTTC. The rearrangement links TRBV19 to TRBJ2-1, with a possible D match to TRBD1 (6 bases). The V and J ends lost 3 bases and 1 base respectively, with 10 bases between them. The CDR3 spans 15 residues. CDR1 is LNHDA, CDR2 SQIVND, per germline (reference sequence).

CDR3 nucleotides: TGTGCCAGCAGTGGCACAGGAGACCGAGGCTACACCTTC. Translation: CASSGTGDRGYTF. This rearrangement joins TRBV25-1 to TRBJ1-2, with D possibly matching TRBD1 (5 bases). The germline V gene encodes CDR1 MGHDK and CDR2 SYGVNS. The V end was cut by 4 bases, the J end by 8 bases, with 14 bases between. The CDR3 is 13 residues long.

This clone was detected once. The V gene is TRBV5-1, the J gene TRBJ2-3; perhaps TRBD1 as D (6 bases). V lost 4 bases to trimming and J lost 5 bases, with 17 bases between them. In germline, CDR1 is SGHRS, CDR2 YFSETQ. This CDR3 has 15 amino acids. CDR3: CASSQASGGRDTQYF. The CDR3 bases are TGCGCCAGCAGCCAGGCCTCTGGGGGCCGAGATACGCAGTATTTT.

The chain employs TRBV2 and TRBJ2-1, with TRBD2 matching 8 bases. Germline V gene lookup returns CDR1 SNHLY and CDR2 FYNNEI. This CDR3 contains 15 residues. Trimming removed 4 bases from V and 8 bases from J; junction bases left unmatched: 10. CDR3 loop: CASSAGSGIVDEQFF. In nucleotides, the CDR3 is TGTGCCAGCAGTGCGGGTAGCGGGATAGTCGATGAGCAGTTCTTC.

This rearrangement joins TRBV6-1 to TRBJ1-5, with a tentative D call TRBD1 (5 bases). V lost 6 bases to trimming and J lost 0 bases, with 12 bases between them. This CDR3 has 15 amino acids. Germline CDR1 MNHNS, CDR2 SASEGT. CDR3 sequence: CASSHDRHSNQPQHF. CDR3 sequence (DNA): TGTGCCAGCAGCCACGACAGACATAGCAATCAGCCCCAGCATTTT.

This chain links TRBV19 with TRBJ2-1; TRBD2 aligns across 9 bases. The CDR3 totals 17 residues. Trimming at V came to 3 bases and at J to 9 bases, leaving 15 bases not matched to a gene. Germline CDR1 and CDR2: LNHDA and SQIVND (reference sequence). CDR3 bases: TGTGCCAGTAGTATTCGAAGAGGGACTAGCCGTAGGCCTGAGCAGTTCTTC. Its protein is CASSIRRGTSRRPEQFF.

The DNA for the CDR3 is TGTGCCAGCAGCTTAACAGGGGAATATCTAAGCAATCAGCCCCAGCATTTT. It is translated as CASSLTGEYLSNQPQHF. The chain recombines TRBV5-6 with TRBJ1-5; TRBD1 matches at 7 bases. The ends lost 2 bases at V and 1 base at J; junction bases unmatched: 9. From germline, CDR1 is SGHDT and CDR2 YYEEEE. The CDR3 runs to 17 residues.

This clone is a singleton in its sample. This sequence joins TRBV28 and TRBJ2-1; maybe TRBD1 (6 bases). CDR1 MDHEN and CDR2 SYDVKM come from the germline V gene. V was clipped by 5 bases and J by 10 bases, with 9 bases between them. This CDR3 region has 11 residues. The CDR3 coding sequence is TGTGCCAGCAGTCCAGGGGAGGAGCAGTTCTTC. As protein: CASSPGEEQFF.

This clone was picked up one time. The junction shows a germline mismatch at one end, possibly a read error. CDR3 nucleotide sequence: TGTGCCCGCAGTGATGGGACTAGTCGCGACACAGATACGCAGTATTTT. This codes for CARSDGTSRDTDTQYF. V is TRBV2 and J is TRBJ2-3; 8 bases align to TRBD2. In germline, CDR1 is SNHLY, CDR2 FYNNEI. The CDR3 is 16 amino acids.

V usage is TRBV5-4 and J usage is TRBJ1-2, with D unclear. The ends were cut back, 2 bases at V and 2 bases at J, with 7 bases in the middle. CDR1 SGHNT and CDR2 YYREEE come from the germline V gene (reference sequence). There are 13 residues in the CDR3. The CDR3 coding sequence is TGTGCCAGCAGCTTTCCCGGGAACTATGGCTACACCTTC. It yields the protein CASSFPGNYGYTF.

The CDR3 loop is CASSLGGRVGSYEQYF. The CDR3 DNA follows: TGTGCCAGCAGCTTAGGTGGCAGGGTGGGCTCCTACGAGCAGTACTTC. V gene TRBV7-2 combines with J gene TRBJ2-7; D possibly corresponds to TRBD1 (5 bases). V was cut by 1 base and J by 0 bases, with 13 bases left in between. Germline V CDR1 and CDR2: SGHTA, FQGNSA. The CDR3 has 16 amino acids.

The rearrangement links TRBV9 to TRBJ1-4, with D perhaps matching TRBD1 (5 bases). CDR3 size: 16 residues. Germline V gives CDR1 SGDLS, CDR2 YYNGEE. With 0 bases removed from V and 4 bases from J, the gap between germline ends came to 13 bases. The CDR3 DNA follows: TGTGCCAGCAGCGTAGATGGGGCAGGAATTAATGAAAAACTGTTTTTT. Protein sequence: CASSVDGAGINEKLFF.

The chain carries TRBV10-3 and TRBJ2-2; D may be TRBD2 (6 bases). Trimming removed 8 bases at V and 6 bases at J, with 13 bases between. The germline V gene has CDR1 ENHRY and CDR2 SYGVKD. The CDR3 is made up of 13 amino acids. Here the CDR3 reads CAIGREVPGELFF. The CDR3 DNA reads TGTGCCATCGGTAGGGAGGTCCCCGGGGAGCTGTTTTTT.

Here the CDR3 DNA reads TGTGCCAGCAGTTATGGGACTAGCGGGTACGAGCAGTACTTC. Translating gives CASSYGTSGYEQYF. The chain has TRBV2 and TRBJ2-7; 12 nucleotides match TRBD2. The CDR3 is made up of 14 amino acids. Germline V lookup: CDR1 SNHLY, CDR2 FYNNEI. V shed 5 bases and J 4 bases; nucleotides not matched to a gene: 3.

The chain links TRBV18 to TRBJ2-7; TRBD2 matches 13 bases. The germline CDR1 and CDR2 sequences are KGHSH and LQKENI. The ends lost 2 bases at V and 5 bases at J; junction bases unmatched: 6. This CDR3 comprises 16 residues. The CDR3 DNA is TGTGCCAGCTCACCAGCCGCCGGACTAGCGGGAGACGAGCAGTACTTC. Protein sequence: CASSPAAGLAGDEQYF.